This T cell receptor beta chain is drawn from a study of T cells in Graves' hyperthyroidism and ophthalmopathy. The study, taken as a whole, reports: Within blood appeared most thyroid clonotypes that had expanded above 0.001.

In germline, CDR1 is SGHAT, CDR2 FQNNGV. The CDR3 has 13 amino acids. V lost 2 bases and J 1 base, leaving 5 bases between the germline ends. Amplified regions were TCR beta CDR3 sequences from RNA transcripts. TCR CDR3 regions were first amplified by RT-PCR with HTBI primers. TCRdb itself ran the multiplex PCR reads through MiXCR, one entry per CDR3 protein. The sample lists 500,000 to 600,000 distinct CDR3 sequences, roughly 45% occurring once. This clonotype was seen ten or more times. Its antigen is not identified. Sample: peripheral blood or thyroid tissue (not recorded which). The rearrangement uses TRBV11-2 and TRBJ2-5; D gene unclear. The sequence was collected from an adult woman with Graves' disease, either hyperthyroidism or ophthalmopathy (not recorded which). CDR3 in amino acids: CASSLSSQETQYF. The CDR3 nucleotides read TGTGCCAGCAGCTTAAGCAGCCAAGAGACCCAGTACTTC.